This is a list of T cell receptor beta chains from one sample in a study of spatial heterogeneity in lung cancer. TCRdb re-called the 5' RACE reads through MiXCR, storing one row per CDR3 protein. Found here are roughly 39,000 distinct CDR3 sequences, 6.5% to 9.5% of them singletons; the top ten hold 25% to 35%. The sequenced sample was PBMCs, obtained at surgery. Receptors were obtained from a male donor with early-stage non-small cell lung cancer. Both conserved end residues are part of each CDR3. Each record gives: clone size, D gene, J gene, V gene, CDR3 DNA, CDR3 protein. The D gene is left open where the match is weak. Clone sizes are given selectively: once, few, many, or a class where the clone is expanded.

many TRBD1 TRBJ2-4 TRBV7-4 TGTGCCAGCAGCTTACGGGACAGAGCCAAAAACATTCAGTACTTC CASSLRDRAKNIQYF
NA NA TRBJ2-5 TRBV5-6 TGTGCCAGCAGCTTGGACGGCAACCAAGAGACCCAGTACTTC CASSLDGNQETQYF
few TRBD1 TRBJ2-7 TRBV29-1 TGCAGCGTTGAAGGGGTGACAGGGCCCAACTACGAGCAGTACTTC CSVEGVTGPNYEQYF
many TRBD2 TRBJ2-1 TRBV24-1 TGTGCCACCAGTGCAGGACTAGCGATTTACAATGAGCAGTTCTTC CATSAGLAIYNEQFF
many NA TRBJ1-1 TRBV14 TGTGCCAGCAGCCAAGTCACTACCCGGGAGGACACTGAAGCTTTCTTT CASSQVTTREDTEAFF
many TRBD2 TRBJ2-1 TRBV24-1 TGTGCCACCAGTGATGTTCGCCCTAGCGGATACAATGAGCAGTTCTTC CATSDVRPSGYNEQFF
NA NA TRBJ1-1 TRBV27 TGTGCCAGCAGTTTACGGGGGGCTGTAGCTTTCTTT CASSLRGAVAFF
few TRBD1 TRBJ2-5 TRBV3-1 TGTGCCAGCAGCCAAACAGCACAGGGGGGAGGCCAAGAGACCCAGTACTTC CASSQTAQGGGQETQYF
many NA TRBJ1-1 TRBV3-1 TGTGCCAGCAGCCGCGGACAGTCGAACACTGAAGCTTTCTTT CASSRGQSNTEAFF
many NA TRBJ2-4 TRBV6-1 TGTGCCAGCAGTGACCAAAACATTCAGTACTTC CASSDQNIQYF